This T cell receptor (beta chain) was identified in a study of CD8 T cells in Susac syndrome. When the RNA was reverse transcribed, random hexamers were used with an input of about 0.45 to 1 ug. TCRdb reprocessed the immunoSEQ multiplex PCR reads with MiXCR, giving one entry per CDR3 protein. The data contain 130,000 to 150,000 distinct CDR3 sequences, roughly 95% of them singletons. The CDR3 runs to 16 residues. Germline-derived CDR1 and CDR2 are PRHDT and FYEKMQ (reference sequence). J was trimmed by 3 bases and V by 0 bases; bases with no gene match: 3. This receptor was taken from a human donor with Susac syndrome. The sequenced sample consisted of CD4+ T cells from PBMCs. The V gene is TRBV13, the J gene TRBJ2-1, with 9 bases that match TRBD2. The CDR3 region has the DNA TGTGCCAGCAGCTTAGGTTCGACTAGCGGCTACAATGAGCAGTTCTTC. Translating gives CASSLGSTSGYNEQFF.